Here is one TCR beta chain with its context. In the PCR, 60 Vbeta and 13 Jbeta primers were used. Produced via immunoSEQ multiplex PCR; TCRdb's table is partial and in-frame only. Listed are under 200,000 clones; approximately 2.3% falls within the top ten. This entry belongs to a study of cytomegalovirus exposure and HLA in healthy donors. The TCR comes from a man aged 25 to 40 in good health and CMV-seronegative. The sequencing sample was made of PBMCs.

CDR3 in amino acids: CASSLGAARWETQYF. As DNA, the CDR3 is TGTGCCAGCAGTTTAGGGGCAGCGAGGTGGGAGACCCAGTACTTC. The chain combines TRBV27 with TRBJ2-5; maybe TRBD1 (5 bases). Germline CDR1 MNHEY, CDR2 SMNVEV (reference sequence). V lost 2 bases, J lost 5 bases, and 15 bases lay in between. The CDR3 sequence is 15 residues long.